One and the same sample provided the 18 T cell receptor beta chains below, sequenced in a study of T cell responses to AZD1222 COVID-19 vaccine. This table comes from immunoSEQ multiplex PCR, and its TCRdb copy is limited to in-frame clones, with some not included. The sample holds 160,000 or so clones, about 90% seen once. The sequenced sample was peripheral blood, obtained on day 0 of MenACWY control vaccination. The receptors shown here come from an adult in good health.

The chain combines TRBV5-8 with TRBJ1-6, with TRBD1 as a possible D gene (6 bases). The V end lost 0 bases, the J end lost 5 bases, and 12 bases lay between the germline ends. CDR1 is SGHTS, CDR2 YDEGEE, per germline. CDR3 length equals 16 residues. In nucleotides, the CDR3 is TGTGCCAGCAGCTTGGACTCGGGACAAGATAATTCACCCCTCCACTTT. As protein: CASSLDSGQDNSPLHF.

This CDR3 reads CSVRGASGNTIYF. CDR3 DNA sequence: TGCAGCGTCAGGGGTGCTTCTGGAAACACCATATATTTT. The rearrangement links TRBV29-1 to TRBJ1-3; tentatively, D is TRBD1 (6 bases). The CDR3 is 13 amino acids. Trimming removed 6 bases at V and 1 base at J, with 10 bases between. CDR1 is SQVTM, CDR2 ANQGSEA, per germline.

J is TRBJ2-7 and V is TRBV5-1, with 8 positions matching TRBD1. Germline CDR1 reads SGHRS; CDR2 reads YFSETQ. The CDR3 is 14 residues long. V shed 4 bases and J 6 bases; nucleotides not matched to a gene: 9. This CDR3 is CASSPATGVFEQYF. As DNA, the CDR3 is TGCGCCAGCAGCCCAGCGACAGGGGTGTTCGAGCAGTACTTC.

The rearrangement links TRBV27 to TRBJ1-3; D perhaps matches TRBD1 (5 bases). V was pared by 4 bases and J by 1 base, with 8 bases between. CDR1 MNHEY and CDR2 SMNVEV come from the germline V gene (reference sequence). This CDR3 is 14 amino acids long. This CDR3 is CASSSRGSGNTIYF. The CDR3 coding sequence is TGTGCCAGCAGTTCCCGGGGGTCTGGAAACACCATATATTTT.

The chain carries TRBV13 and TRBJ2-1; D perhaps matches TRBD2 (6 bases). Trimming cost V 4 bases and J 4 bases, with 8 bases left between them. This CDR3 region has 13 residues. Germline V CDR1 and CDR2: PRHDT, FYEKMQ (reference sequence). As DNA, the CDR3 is TGTGCCAGCAGCTCCCGGGGGTACAATGAGCAGTTCTTC. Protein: CASSSRGYNEQFF. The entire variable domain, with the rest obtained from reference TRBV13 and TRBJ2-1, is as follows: AAGVIQSPRHLIKEKRETATLKCYPIPRHDTVYWYQQGPGQDPQFLISFYEKMQSDKGSIPDRFSAQQFSDYHSELNMSSLELGDSALYFCASSSRGYNEQFFGPGTRLTVL.

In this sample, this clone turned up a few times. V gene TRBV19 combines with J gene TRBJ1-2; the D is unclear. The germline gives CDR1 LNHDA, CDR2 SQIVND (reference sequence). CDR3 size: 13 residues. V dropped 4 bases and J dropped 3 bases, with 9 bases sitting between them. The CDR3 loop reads CASSREGDYGYTF. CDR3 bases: TGTGCCAGTAGTAGGGAGGGTGACTATGGCTACACCTTC.

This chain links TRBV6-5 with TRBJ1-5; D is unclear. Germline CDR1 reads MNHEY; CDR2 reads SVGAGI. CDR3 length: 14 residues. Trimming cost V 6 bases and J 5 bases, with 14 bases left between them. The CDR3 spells CASSTDLLDQPQHF. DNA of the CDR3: TGTGCCAGCAGCACGGACCTTCTTGATCAGCCCCAGCATTTT.

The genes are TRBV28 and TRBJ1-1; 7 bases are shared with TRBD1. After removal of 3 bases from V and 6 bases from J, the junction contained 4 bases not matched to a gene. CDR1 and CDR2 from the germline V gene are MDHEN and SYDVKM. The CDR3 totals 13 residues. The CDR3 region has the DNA TGTGCCAGCAGTTTGGGACAGATTGCTGAAGCTTTCTTT. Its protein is CASSLGQIAEAFF.

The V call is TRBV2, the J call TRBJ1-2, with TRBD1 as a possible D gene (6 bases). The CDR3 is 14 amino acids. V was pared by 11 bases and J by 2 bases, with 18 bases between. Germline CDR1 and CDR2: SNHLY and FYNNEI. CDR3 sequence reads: CAAGGQSVNYGYTF. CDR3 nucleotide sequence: TGTGCCGCCGGCGGACAGTCGGTAAACTATGGCTACACCTTC.

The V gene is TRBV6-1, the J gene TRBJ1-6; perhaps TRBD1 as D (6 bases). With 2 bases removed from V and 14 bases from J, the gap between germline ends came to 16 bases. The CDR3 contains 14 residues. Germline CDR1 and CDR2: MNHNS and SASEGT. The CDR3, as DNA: TGTGCCAGCAGTGAATCAGGGGACATCCCCTCCCTCCACTTT. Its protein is CASSESGDIPSLHF.

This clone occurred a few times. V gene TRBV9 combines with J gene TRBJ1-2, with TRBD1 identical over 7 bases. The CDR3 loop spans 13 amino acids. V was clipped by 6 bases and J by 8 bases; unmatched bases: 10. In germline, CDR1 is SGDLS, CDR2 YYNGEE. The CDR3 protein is CASKNRDRDGYTF. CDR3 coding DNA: TGTGCCAGCAAAAACCGAGACAGGGACGGCTACACCTTC.

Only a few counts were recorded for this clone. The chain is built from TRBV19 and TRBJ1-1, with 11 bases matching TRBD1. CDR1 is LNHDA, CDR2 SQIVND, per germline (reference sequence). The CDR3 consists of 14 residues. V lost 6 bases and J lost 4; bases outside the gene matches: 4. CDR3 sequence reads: CASRDRGRLTEAFF. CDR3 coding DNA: TGTGCCAGTAGGGACAGGGGGCGGCTCACTGAAGCTTTCTTT.

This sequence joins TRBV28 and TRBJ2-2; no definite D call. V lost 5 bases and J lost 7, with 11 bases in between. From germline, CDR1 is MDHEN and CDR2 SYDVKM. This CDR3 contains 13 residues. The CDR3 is CASSLGRGGELFF. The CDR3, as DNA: TGTGCCAGCAGTCTTGGACGAGGCGGGGAGCTGTTTTTT.

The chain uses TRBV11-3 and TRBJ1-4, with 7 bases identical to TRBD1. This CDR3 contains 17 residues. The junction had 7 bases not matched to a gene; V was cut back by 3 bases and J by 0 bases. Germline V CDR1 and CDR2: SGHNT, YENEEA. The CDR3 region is CASSLGQGGATNEKLFF. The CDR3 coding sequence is TGTGCCAGCAGCTTGGGCCAGGGGGGAGCAACTAATGAAAAACTGTTTTTT.

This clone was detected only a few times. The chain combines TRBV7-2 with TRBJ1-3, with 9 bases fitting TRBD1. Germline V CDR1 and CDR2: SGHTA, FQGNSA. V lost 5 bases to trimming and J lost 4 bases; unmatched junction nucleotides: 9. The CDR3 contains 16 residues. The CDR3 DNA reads TGTGCCAGCAGCAGATTGGGACAGGGAGAGGGAAACACCATATATTTT. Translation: CASSRLGQGEGNTIYF.

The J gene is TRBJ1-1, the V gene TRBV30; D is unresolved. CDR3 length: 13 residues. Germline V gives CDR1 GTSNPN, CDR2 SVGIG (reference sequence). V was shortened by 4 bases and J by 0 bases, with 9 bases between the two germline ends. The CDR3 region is CAWNRPMNTEAFF. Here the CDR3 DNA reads TGTGCCTGGAACCGACCCATGAACACTGAAGCTTTCTTT.

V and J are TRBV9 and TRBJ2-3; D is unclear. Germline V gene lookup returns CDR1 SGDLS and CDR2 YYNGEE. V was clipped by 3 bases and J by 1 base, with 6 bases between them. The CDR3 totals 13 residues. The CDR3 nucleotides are TGTGCCAGCAGCGCCCATGGCACAGATACGCAGTATTTT. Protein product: CASSAHGTDTQYF.

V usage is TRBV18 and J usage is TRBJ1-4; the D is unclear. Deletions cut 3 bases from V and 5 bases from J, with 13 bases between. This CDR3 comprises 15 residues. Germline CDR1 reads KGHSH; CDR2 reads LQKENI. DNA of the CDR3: TGTGCCAGCTCACCGTCGGCTCGGAGAAATGAAAAACTGTTTTTT. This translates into CASSPSARRNEKLFF.